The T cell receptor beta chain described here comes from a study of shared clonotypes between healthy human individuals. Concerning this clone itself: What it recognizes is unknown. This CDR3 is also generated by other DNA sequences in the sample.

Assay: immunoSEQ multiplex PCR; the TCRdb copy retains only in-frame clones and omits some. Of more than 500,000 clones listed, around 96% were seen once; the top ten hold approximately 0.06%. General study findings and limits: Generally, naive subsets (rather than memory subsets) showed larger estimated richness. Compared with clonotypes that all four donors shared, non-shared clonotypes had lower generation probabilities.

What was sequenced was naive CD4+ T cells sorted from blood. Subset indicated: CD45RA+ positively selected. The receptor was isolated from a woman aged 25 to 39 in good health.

CDR3 loop: CASSLASTDTQYF. CDR3 bases: TGTGCCAGCAGCTTAGCAAGCACAGATACGCAGTATTTT. The chain carries TRBV7-9 and TRBJ2-3; no definite D call. This CDR3 comprises 13 residues. V lost 0 bases and J 0 bases, leaving 1 base between the germline ends. Germline V gene data show CDR1 as SEHNR and CDR2 as FQNEAQ (reference sequence).